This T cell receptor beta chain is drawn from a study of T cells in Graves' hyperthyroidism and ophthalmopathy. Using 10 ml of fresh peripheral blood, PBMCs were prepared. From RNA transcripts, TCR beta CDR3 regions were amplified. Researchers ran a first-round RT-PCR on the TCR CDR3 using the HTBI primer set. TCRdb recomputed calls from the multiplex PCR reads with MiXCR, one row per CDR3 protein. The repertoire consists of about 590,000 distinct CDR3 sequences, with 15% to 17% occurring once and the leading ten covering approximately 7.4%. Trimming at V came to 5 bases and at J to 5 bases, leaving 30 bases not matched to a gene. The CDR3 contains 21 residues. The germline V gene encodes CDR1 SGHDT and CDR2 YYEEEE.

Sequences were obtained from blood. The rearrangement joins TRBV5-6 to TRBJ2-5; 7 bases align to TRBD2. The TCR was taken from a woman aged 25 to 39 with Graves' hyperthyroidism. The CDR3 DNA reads TGTGCCAGCAGTTCCCCCTTACGGGGGAAACCTAGCGGAAAGGGGTCGGAGACCCAGTACTTC. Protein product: CASSSPLRGKPSGKGSETQYF.